Below are 5 T cell receptor beta chains sequenced from a single sample in a study of CD8 T cells in ankylosing spondylitis. The study's findings and limits: Within ankylosing spondylitis blood, a TCR beta motif made up of eight highly homologous variants appeared to be characteristic.

TCRdb analysed the 5' RACE reads with MiXCR anew, one entry per CDR3 protein. The table has around 490,000 distinct CDR3 sequences, less than 6% seen once. No antigen has been assigned to these receptors. The sequenced sample was blood, either unsorted or a sorted T cell fraction (not recorded which). The receptors originated from a male donor with ankylosing spondylitis.

This clonotype was recorded many times. The chain links TRBV4-1 to TRBJ1-3; D is ambiguous. The germline V and J ends were trimmed by 0 bases and 1 base, with 7 bases remaining between them. This CDR3 contains 15 residues. Germline CDR1 is MGHRA and CDR2 is YSYEKL. CDR3 amino acids: CASSQDQASGNTIYF. The CDR3 nucleotides read TGCGCCAGCAGCCAAGATCAGGCGTCTGGAAACACCATATATTTT.

There are many counts of this clonotype. This chain joins TRBV10-3 and TRBJ2-7; no clear D gene. This CDR3 has 12 amino acids. CDR1 and CDR2 (germline): ENHRY, SYGVKD. Trimming took off 10 bases at V and 4 bases at J, with 14 bases between the two ends. CDR3 region: CATSPGPYEQYF. For the CDR3, the DNA is TGTGCCACGTCACCGGGCCCTTACGAGCAGTACTTC.

This clonotype was picked up many times. The rearrangement uses TRBV7-2 and TRBJ1-1, with D tentatively TRBD1 (5 bases). Looked up from germline, CDR1 is SGHTA and CDR2 is FQGNSA. The CDR3 has 16 amino acids. V gave up 4 bases and J gave up 0 bases, with 15 bases separating them. The CDR3 is CASSSGLGRVNTEAFF. In DNA form, the CDR3 reads TGTGCCAGCAGCTCAGGGCTTGGCAGGGTGAACACTGAAGCTTTCTTT.

This clonotype occurred a few times. The gene calls are TRBV7-2 and TRBJ2-4, with 7 bases aligning to TRBD1. Germline V gene data show CDR1 as SGHTA and CDR2 as FQGNSA. J was trimmed by 5 bases and V by 4 bases; bases with no gene match: 8. The CDR3 spans 15 residues. DNA of the CDR3: TGTGCCAGCAGCTCTAGCAGGGGGTACGAAAACATTCAGTACTTC. Its translation: CASSSSRGYENIQYF.

In this sample, this clonotype turned up once. The CDR3 carries no conserved terminal phenylalanine or tryptophan, so it likely arises from a read error. The J gene is TRBJ1-1, the V gene TRBV4-2; perhaps TRBD1 as D (5 bases). V was clipped by 1 base and J by 2 bases, with 11 bases between them. The CDR3 totals 15 residues. Germline V gene data show CDR1 as LGHNA and CDR2 as YNFKEQ. The CDR3: CASSQALGVNTEAFL. The CDR3 bases are TGTGCCAGCAGCCAAGCCCTGGGGGTCAACACTGAAGCTTTCCTT.